The 17 T cell receptor beta chains below come from one sample, sequenced in a study of T cell responses to AZD1222 COVID-19 vaccine. Profiling relied on immunoSEQ multiplex PCR, and the TCRdb table lists in-frame clones only, not all of them. The repertoire holds about 130,000 clones, with 87% as singletons. This material consisted of peripheral blood, taken on day 0 of AZD1222 vaccination. These receptor sequences come from an adult in good health.

This clone showed up just once. V and J are TRBV2 and TRBJ1-5; D remains ambiguous. The germline V gene has CDR1 SNHLY and CDR2 FYNNEI. Trimming took 2 bases from V and 0 from J, leaving 5 bases between them. CDR3 length: 14 amino acids. CDR3: CASSETYSNQPQHF. CDR3 nucleotide sequence: TGTGCCAGCAGTGAAACCTATAGCAATCAGCCCCAGCATTTT.

The chain has TRBV30 and TRBJ2-3, with 10 bases aligning to TRBD2. After removal of 0 bases from V and 2 bases from J, the junction contained 8 bases not matched to a gene. Germline V gene data show CDR1 as GTSNPN and CDR2 as SVGIG (reference sequence). The CDR3 contains 17 residues. For the CDR3, the DNA is TGTGCCTGGAGTGTACTAGGTAGCGGGGGGCCCACAGATACGCAGTATTTT. Residues: CAWSVLGSGGPTDTQYF.

The chain is built from TRBV7-9 and TRBJ1-2, with TRBD1 matching over 9 bases. Germline CDR1 reads SEHNR; CDR2 reads FQNEAQ (reference sequence). The CDR3 length is 17 residues. After removal of 2 bases from V and 5 bases from J, the junction contained 12 bases not matched to a gene. CDR3 residues: CASSLSAWGTGYYGYTF. The CDR3 DNA sequence: TGTGCCAGCAGCTTATCGGCTTGGGGGACAGGGTATTATGGCTACACCTTC.

The chain is built from TRBV7-9 and TRBJ1-1, with D possibly TRBD1 on 5 matching bases. The germline V gene encodes CDR1 SEHNR and CDR2 FQNEAQ (reference sequence). This CDR3 is built from 15 residues. V lost 0 bases, J lost 1 base, and 9 bases lay in between. CDR3 amino acids: CASSLASGWNTEAFF. The CDR3 DNA reads TGTGCCAGCAGCTTAGCGTCAGGGTGGAACACTGAAGCTTTCTTT.

This clone has a handful of counts. One end of the junction is discordant with germline, which a read error may explain. The V and J genes are TRBV19 and TRBJ2-7; TRBD2 is a possible D gene (6 bases). The germline CDR1 and CDR2 sequences are LNHDA and SQIVND (reference sequence). This CDR3 is built from 15 residues. DNA of the CDR3: TGTGCCAGCAGTAAGAGCGTGACGGGGGCCTACGAGCAGTACTTC. It specifies CASSKSVTGAYEQYF.

The sample holds a few counts of this clone. The gene calls are TRBV19 and TRBJ2-2, with 8 bases that match TRBD1. This CDR3 comprises 16 residues. J was trimmed by 1 base and V by 0 bases; bases with no gene match: 1. The germline V gene has CDR1 LNHDA and CDR2 SQIVND (reference sequence). CDR3 loop: CASSIDGTGNTGELFF. CDR3 bases: TGTGCCAGTAGTATAGACGGGACAGGGAACACCGGGGAGCTGTTTTTT.

Note on this clone: The junction and the germline gene differ at one end; a read error may be behind it. The chain is built from TRBV6-1 and TRBJ1-4; D not certain. The CDR3 is 12 residues long. Looked up from germline, CDR1 is MNHNS and CDR2 is SASEGT. CDR3 loop: CASSEADTLRLF. The CDR3 DNA sequence: TGTGCCAGCAGTGAAGCCGACACCTTAAGACTTTTT.

The J gene is TRBJ2-1, the V gene TRBV4-3; D uncertain. With 0 bases removed from V and 8 bases from J, the gap between germline ends came to 26 bases. The CDR3 extends over 19 amino acids. CDR1 and CDR2 from the germline V gene are LGHNA and YSLEER. The CDR3 DNA follows: TGCGCCAGCAGCCAAGATGGGTTGGGGTACACCAACCCGCCTGATGAGCAGTTCTTC. Translation: CASSQDGLGYTNPPDEQFF.

This clone has a single count. V usage is TRBV28 and J usage is TRBJ1-6; D remains ambiguous. Germline values: CDR1 MDHEN, CDR2 SYDVKM. There are 15 residues in the CDR3. V was shortened by 5 bases and J by 3 bases, with 11 bases between the two germline ends. CDR3 in amino acids: CASSPPGGYNSPLHF. CDR3 coding DNA: TGTGCCAGCAGTCCCCCGGGTGGCTATAATTCACCCCTCCACTTT.

The chain employs TRBV9 and TRBJ1-1; D remains unclear. This CDR3 region has 16 residues. Germline lookup yields CDR1 SGDLS and CDR2 YYNGEE. V lost 0 bases, J lost 10 bases, and 22 bases lay in between. Here the CDR3 reads CASSVEPNLLGWGAFF. CDR3 DNA sequence: TGTGCCAGCAGCGTAGAGCCGAATCTTCTCGGGTGGGGAGCTTTCTTT.

The chain joins TRBV6-5 to TRBJ2-1; D unclear. Germline CDR1 and CDR2: MNHEY and SVGAGI. Deletions cut 2 bases from V and 7 bases from J, with 15 bases between. The CDR3 spans 15 residues. This CDR3 reads CASSYVALGGNEQFF. CDR3 DNA sequence: TGTGCCAGCAGTTACGTCGCTTTAGGCGGTAATGAGCAGTTCTTC.

This chain joins TRBV28 and TRBJ2-6; perhaps TRBD1 as D (6 bases). Trimming removed 5 bases at V and 0 bases at J, with 17 bases between. The CDR3 totals 18 residues. Germline V gene data show CDR1 as MDHEN and CDR2 as SYDVKM. Here the CDR3 DNA reads TGTGCCAGCAGTCCTTCACAGGGCGCGACCTCTGGGGCCAACGTCCTGACTTTC. It encodes CASSPSQGATSGANVLTF.

V is TRBV11-3 and J is TRBJ2-7, with 11 positions matching TRBD1. CDR3 length: 15 amino acids. Germline V lookup: CDR1 SGHNT, CDR2 YENEEA. J was trimmed by 3 bases and V by 0 bases; bases with no gene match: 1. The CDR3 sequence: CASSLEGQGDYEQYF. The DNA for the CDR3 is TGTGCCAGCAGCTTAGAGGGACAGGGGGACTACGAGCAGTACTTC.

The chain has TRBV6-6 and TRBJ1-5; D might be TRBD1 (5 bases). Germline loops: CDR1 MNHNY, CDR2 SVGAGI (reference sequence). The CDR3 runs to 14 residues. Trimming shortened V by 6 bases and J by 3 bases, and 12 bases separated the two germline ends. This CDR3 reads CASSADSYNQPQHF. As DNA, the CDR3 is TGTGCCAGCAGCGCCGACAGTTACAATCAGCCCCAGCATTTT.

The J gene is TRBJ2-2, the V gene TRBV28, with TRBD2 matching 11 bases. CDR3 length: 16 amino acids. Germline V gives CDR1 MDHEN, CDR2 SYDVKM. The V segment lost 2 bases and the J segment 9 bases; nucleotides outside the gene matches: 8. CDR3 nucleotide sequence: TGTGCCAGCAGTTTACCCGGTAGCGGGGGGGCCCGGGAGCTGTTTTTT. Its protein is CASSLPGSGGARELFF.

The genes are TRBV5-5 and TRBJ2-7, with 7 bases that match TRBD1. The junction had 7 bases not matched to a gene; V was cut back by 3 bases and J by 7 bases. CDR1 SGHKS and CDR2 YYEKEE come from the germline V gene (reference sequence). The CDR3 runs 13 residues. Written as DNA, the CDR3 is TGTGCCAGCAGCTATGACAGGGCAAGAGAGCAGTACTTC. This codes for CASSYDRAREQYF. The variable domain in full, completed from reference TRBV5-5 and TRBJ2-7, reads DAGVTQSPTHLIKTRGQQVTLRCSPISGHKSVSWYQQVLGQGPQFIFQYYEKEERGRGNFPDRFSARQFPNYSSELNVNALLLGDSALYLCASSYDRAREQYFGPGTRLTVT.

The V gene is TRBV5-5, the J gene TRBJ1-6; 12 bases align to TRBD1. This CDR3 contains 18 residues. CDR1 is SGHKS and CDR2 is YYEKEE in the germline V gene (reference sequence). Trimming cost V 4 bases and J 1 base; bases outside gene matches: 6. The CDR3 spells CASSPAGQGASYNSPLHF. The CDR3 nucleotides are TGTGCCAGCAGCCCGGCGGGACAGGGGGCTTCCTATAATTCACCCCTCCACTTT.